What follows are 27 T cell receptor beta chains derived from one specimen sequenced in a study of a mutant IDH1 vaccine in newly diagnosed glioma. The time point was: week 23, last vaccination. Doses of 300 ug of mutant IDH1 20-mer peptide were given with topical imiquimod. These receptors are not linked to any known antigen. Using immunoSEQ multiplex PCR, the repertoire was profiled, and TCRdb retains in-frame clones only, with some absent. The repertoire includes about 43,000 clones, roughly 80% of them detected once, and around 2.5% sits in the top ten. Sample: PBMCs, taken from a glioma patient whose treatment included an IDH1 peptide vaccine. These receptor sequences come from a young woman with glioma. Some clones in this sample may be carry-over from other donors' samples.

The chain combines TRBV5-1 with TRBJ1-1; no definite D call. With 4 bases removed from V and 1 base from J, the gap between germline ends came to 2 bases. In germline, CDR1 is SGHRS, CDR2 YFSETQ. This CDR3 is 11 amino acids long. This chain's CDR3 is CASSGNTEAFF. The CDR3 DNA sequence: TGCGCCAGCAGCGGGAACACTGAAGCTTTCTTT. The variable domain in full, completed from reference TRBV5-1 and TRBJ1-1, reads KAGVTQTPRYLIKTRGQQVTLSCSPISGHRSVSWYQQTPGQGLQFLFEYFSETQRNKGNFPGRFSGRQFSNSRSEMNVSTLELGDSALYLCASSGNTEAFFGQGTRLTVV.

This clone was seen a handful of times. The chain employs TRBV9 and TRBJ2-2; 10 bases map to TRBD2. V dropped 0 bases and J dropped 6; count of bases not matched to a gene: 2. CDR3 length: 15 residues. Germline values: CDR1 SGDLS, CDR2 YYNGEE. The DNA for the CDR3 is TGTGCCAGCAGCGTAGTCGGACTAGCGGCCGGGGAGCTGTTTTTT. Its translation: CASSVVGLAAGELFF.

V usage is TRBV10-3 and J usage is TRBJ1-2, with a weak D call TRBD1 (5 bases). The germline V gene encodes CDR1 ENHRY and CDR2 SYGVKD. V lost 3 bases to trimming and J lost 1 base, with 9 bases between them. The CDR3 runs 14 residues. Here the CDR3 DNA reads TGTGCCATCAGTGACTTCGACAGTAACTATGGCTACACCTTC. Protein sequence: CAISDFDSNYGYTF.

This rearrangement joins TRBV9 to TRBJ1-1; D not resolved. This CDR3 region has 15 residues. Germline V CDR1 and CDR2: SGDLS, YYNGEE. V lost 1 base, J lost 1 base, and 11 bases lay in between. This CDR3 is CASSVWQVGNTEAFF. As DNA, the CDR3 is TGTGCCAGCAGCGTATGGCAAGTGGGGAACACTGAAGCTTTCTTT.

The chain links TRBV6-5 to TRBJ2-1; 11 nucleotides line up with TRBD2. V lost 6 bases and J lost 7; bases outside the gene matches: 5. Germline CDR1 MNHEY, CDR2 SVGAGI. The CDR3 has 14 residues. CDR3 nucleotide sequence: TGTGCCAGCAGCCGGGGACTAGCGGCAAATGAGCAGTTCTTC. Translated: CASSRGLAANEQFF.

The chain carries TRBV7-9 and TRBJ2-3; D remains ambiguous. The V end lost 5 bases, the J end lost 6 bases, and 9 bases lay between the germline ends. CDR1 is SEHNR and CDR2 is FQNEAQ in the germline V gene (reference sequence). The length of the CDR3 is 12 residues. This chain's CDR3 is CASSLSLDTQYF. CDR3 coding DNA: TGTGCCAGCAGCCTATCGTTGGATACGCAGTATTTT.

This clone is a singleton in its sample. The chain couples TRBV2 to TRBJ1-1, with D maybe TRBD1 (5 bases). With 10 bases removed from V and 8 bases from J, the gap between germline ends came to 14 bases. The CDR3 spans 11 residues. Germline V lookup: CDR1 SNHLY, CDR2 FYNNEI. CDR3 residues: CAIGTTIEAFF. For the CDR3, the DNA is TGTGCCATAGGGACGACAATCGAAGCTTTCTTT. The entire variable domain, with the rest obtained from reference TRBV2 and TRBJ1-1, is as follows: EPEVTQTPSHQVTQMGQEVILRCVPISNHLYFYWYRQILGQKVEFLVSFYNNEISEKSEIFDDQFSVERPDGSNFTLKIRSTKLEDSAMYFCAIGTTIEAFFGQGTRLTVV.

This chain uses TRBV27 with TRBJ1-2; 11 bases map to TRBD1. J gave up 5 bases and V 6 bases, and 2 bases lay outside the gene matches. This CDR3 region has 13 residues. Germline assignment: CDR1 MNHEY and CDR2 SMNVEV (reference sequence). The CDR3 loop reads CASSRDRGYGYTF. The CDR3 DNA follows: TGTGCCAGCAGCAGGGACAGGGGGTATGGCTACACCTTC.

The chain combines TRBV7-9 with TRBJ1-1, with D possibly being TRBD1 (5 bases). The CDR3 spans 17 residues. CDR1 and CDR2 (germline): SEHNR, FQNEAQ (reference sequence). V dropped 4 bases and J dropped 0 bases, with 18 bases sitting between them. CDR3 sequence: CASSSQGGKRMNTEAFF. CDR3 nucleotides: TGTGCCAGCAGCTCGCAGGGTGGTAAGCGTATGAACACTGAAGCTTTCTTT.

The chain has TRBV7-9 and TRBJ2-2; D is unclear. V shed 3 bases and J shed 4 bases, with 3 bases lying between them. The CDR3 covers 12 residues. Germline assignment: CDR1 SEHNR and CDR2 FQNEAQ (reference sequence). The CDR3 is CASSLSTGELFF. The CDR3 DNA reads as TGTGCCAGCAGCTTGAGCACCGGGGAGCTGTTTTTT. The entire variable domain, with the rest obtained from reference TRBV7-9 and TRBJ2-2, is as follows: DTGVSQNPRHKITKRGQNVTFRCDPISEHNRLYWYRQTLGQGPEFLTYFQNEAQLEKSRLLSDRFSAERPKGSFSTLEIQRTEQGDSAMYLCASSLSTGELFFGEGSRLTVL.

The chain has TRBV25-1 and TRBJ1-2; 8 bases are a match to TRBD1. J gave up 4 bases and V 6 bases, and 4 bases lay outside the gene matches. The CDR3 consists of 13 residues. The germline V gene has CDR1 MGHDK and CDR2 SYGVNS. This CDR3 reads CASSLGQVYGYTF. The DNA for the CDR3 is TGTGCCAGCAGCCTGGGACAGGTCTATGGCTACACCTTC.

The gene calls are TRBV4-3 and TRBJ2-7; D unresolved. CDR1 is LGHNA, CDR2 YSLEER, per germline. V was trimmed by 0 bases and J by 1 base, leaving 7 bases between them. The CDR3 loop spans 14 amino acids. The CDR3 coding sequence is TGCGCCAGCAGCCAAGACAGGCGATCCTACGAGCAGTACTTC. Translated, it gives CASSQDRRSYEQYF.

The chain couples TRBV11-3 to TRBJ1-1; D is possibly TRBD1 (5 bases). This CDR3 has 14 residues. V was shortened by 0 bases and J by 4 bases, with 9 bases between the two germline ends. The germline V gene has CDR1 SGHNT and CDR2 YENEEA. The CDR3 nucleotides read TGTGCCAGCAGCTTAGATCCCAGGGTCACTGAAGCTTTCTTT. It codes for CASSLDPRVTEAFF.

V and J are TRBV6-4 and TRBJ2-2; 9 positions match TRBD2. CDR3 size: 15 residues. Per the germline V gene, CDR1 is MRHNA and CDR2 is SNTAGT. V was pared by 0 bases and J by 9 bases, with 5 bases of the junction left unmatched. The CDR3 DNA follows: TGTGCCAGCAGTGACTCGTCTAGCGGGGCCAGGGAGCTGTTTTTT. Translating it yields CASSDSSSGARELFF.

There are a few counts of this clone. This chain joins TRBV29-1 and TRBJ1-1; 10 bases are a match to TRBD1. The trim removed 6 bases at V and 6 bases at J, leaving 7 bases unmatched. Germline-derived CDR1 and CDR2 are SQVTM and ANQGSEA. This CDR3 comprises 13 residues. As DNA, the CDR3 is TGCAGCGTCGAGGACAGGGGGGTCTCTGAAGCTTTCTTT. Its protein is CSVEDRGVSEAFF. The whole variable domain, filled in from reference TRBV29-1 and TRBJ1-1, reads SAVISQKPSRDICQRGTSLTIQCQVDSQVTMMFWYRQQPGQSLTLIATANQGSEATYESGFVIDKFPISRPNLTFSTLTVSNMSPEDSSIYLCSVEDRGVSEAFFGQGTRLTVV.

The rearrangement uses TRBV19 and TRBJ2-3, with 8 positions matching TRBD2. J lost 1 base, V lost 7 bases, and 4 bases had no gene match. Germline loops: CDR1 LNHDA, CDR2 SQIVND (reference sequence). This CDR3 spans 14 amino acids. The DNA of the CDR3 is TGTGCCAGTACCACCGGGGGGGGCACAGATACGCAGTATTTT. The encoded protein is CASTTGGGTDTQYF.

The gene calls are TRBV12-5 and TRBJ1-2; no clear D gene. The CDR3 runs 14 residues. Germline V gene lookup returns CDR1 LGHNT and CDR2 FRNRAP. Between the trimmed V and J ends, which lost 1 base and 3 bases, there was a span of 9 bases. The CDR3 sequence is CASGLGTDYYGYTF. The CDR3 DNA sequence: TGTGCTAGTGGTTTGGGGACTGATTACTATGGCTACACCTTC.

The chain couples TRBV30 to TRBJ1-1; no definite D call. Germline assignment: CDR1 GTSNPN and CDR2 SVGIG (reference sequence). V was pared by 0 bases and J by 1 base, with 6 bases between. The CDR3 is made up of 13 amino acids. CDR3 bases: TGTGCCTGGAGTGTAGAGGGGAACACTGAAGCTTTCTTT. This codes for CAWSVEGNTEAFF.

Of note for this clone: This sample includes further DNA sequences coding for the same CDR3. The chain recombines TRBV29-1 with TRBJ2-7; TRBD1 matches 10 bases. Germline V lookup: CDR1 SQVTM, CDR2 ANQGSEA. The junction had 7 bases not matched to a gene; V was cut back by 6 bases and J by 2 bases. CDR3 length: 14 residues. The CDR3 nucleotides are TGCAGCGTGGAGGGACAGGGGTCAACCTACGAGCAGTACTTC. Translating gives CSVEGQGSTYEQYF.

The chain has TRBV7-8 and TRBJ1-6; D unclear. V lost 0 bases, J lost 0 bases, and 9 bases lay in between. Per the germline V gene, CDR1 is SGHVS and CDR2 is FQNEAQ. This CDR3 region has 17 residues. The CDR3 nucleotides are TGTGCCAGCAGCTTAGCGCAGGCCAGCTCCTATAATTCACCCCTCCACTTT. It translates to CASSLAQASSYNSPLHF. The variable domain in full, with the rest retrieved from reference TRBV7-8 and TRBJ1-6, is GAGVSQSPRYKVAKRGQDVALRCDPISGHVSLFWYQQALGQGPEFLTYFQNEAQLDKSGLPSDRFFAERPEGSVSTLKIQRTQQEDSAVYLCASSLAQASSYNSPLHFGNGTRLTVT.

V gene TRBV6-5 combines with J gene TRBJ2-5; the D gene is possibly TRBD1 (6 bases). The J call may be wrong; the DNA end is better matched by TRBJ2-7. The CDR3 totals 11 residues. Germline loops: CDR1 MNHEY, CDR2 SVGAGI. The CDR3 reads CASSTGYEQYF. In nucleotides, the CDR3 is TGTGCCAGCAGTACAGGGTACGAGCAGTACTTC.

The chain links TRBV19 to TRBJ1-2, with D possibly matching TRBD1 (6 bases). Trimming cost V 4 bases and J 8 bases, with 26 bases left between them. Germline V gives CDR1 LNHDA, CDR2 SQIVND (reference sequence). The CDR3 extends over 17 amino acids. The CDR3 protein is CASSRGTTGGDTEGYTF. The CDR3 nucleotides are TGTGCCAGTAGTAGGGGGACGACGGGAGGGGACACGGAAGGCTACACCTTC.

This chain links TRBV10-3 with TRBJ1-2; D gene ambiguous. V was trimmed by 3 bases and J by 0 bases, leaving 8 bases between them. This CDR3 comprises 14 residues. CDR1 ENHRY and CDR2 SYGVKD come from the germline V gene. CDR3 residues: CAISEGLANYGYTF. CDR3 nucleotides: TGTGCCATCAGTGAAGGCCTCGCTAACTATGGCTACACCTTC.

In its sample, this clone was seen once. The chain combines TRBV4-1 with TRBJ2-1; TRBD2 agrees at 14 bases. The CDR3 covers 16 residues. V gave up 1 base and J gave up 8 bases; unmatched junction bases: 4. CDR1 is MGHRA and CDR2 is YSYEKL in the germline V gene. CDR3: CASSQAGTSGRDEQFF. In nucleotides, the CDR3 is TGCGCCAGCAGCCAAGCTGGGACTAGCGGGAGAGATGAGCAGTTCTTC.

The gene calls are TRBV15 and TRBJ2-3; 7 bases are a match to TRBD2. This CDR3 has 15 residues. The trim removed 1 base at V and 5 bases at J, leaving 6 bases unmatched. The germline CDR1 and CDR2 sequences are LNHNV and YYDKDF (reference sequence). The CDR3 DNA is TGTGCCACCAGCAGAGTGACTAGCTTCGGAGATACGCAGTATTTT. This sequence encodes CATSRVTSFGDTQYF.

The chain carries TRBV6-5 and TRBJ1-2; tentative D call: TRBD1 (6 bases). V lost 2 bases to trimming and J lost 3 bases, with 13 bases between them. This CDR3 contains 15 residues. Germline V CDR1 and CDR2: MNHEY, SVGAGI. CDR3 sequence: CASSYRLWGHYGYTF. Here the CDR3 DNA reads TGTGCCAGCAGTTACAGGTTGTGGGGGCACTATGGCTACACCTTC.

V gene TRBV6-5 combines with J gene TRBJ1-1; 12 positions agree with TRBD1. Looked up from germline, CDR1 is MNHEY and CDR2 is SVGAGI. This CDR3 has 15 residues. V gave up 6 bases and J gave up 4 bases; unmatched junction bases: 6. The CDR3 DNA reads as TGTGCCAGCAGCTATGGGGACAGGGGGCTCACTGAAGCTTTCTTT. Translated, it gives CASSYGDRGLTEAFF.